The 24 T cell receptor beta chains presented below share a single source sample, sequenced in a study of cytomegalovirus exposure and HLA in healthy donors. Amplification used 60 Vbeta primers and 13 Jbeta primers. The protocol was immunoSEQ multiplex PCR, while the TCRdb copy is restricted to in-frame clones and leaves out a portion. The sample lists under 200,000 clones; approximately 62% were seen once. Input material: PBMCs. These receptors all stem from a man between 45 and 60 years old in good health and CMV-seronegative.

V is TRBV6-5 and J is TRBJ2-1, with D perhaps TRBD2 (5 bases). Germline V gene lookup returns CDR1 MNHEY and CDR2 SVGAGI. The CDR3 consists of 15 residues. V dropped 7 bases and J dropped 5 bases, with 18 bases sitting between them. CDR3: CASTGPGMADNEQFF. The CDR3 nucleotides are TGTGCCAGCACCGGCCCCGGGATGGCGGACAATGAGCAGTTCTTC.

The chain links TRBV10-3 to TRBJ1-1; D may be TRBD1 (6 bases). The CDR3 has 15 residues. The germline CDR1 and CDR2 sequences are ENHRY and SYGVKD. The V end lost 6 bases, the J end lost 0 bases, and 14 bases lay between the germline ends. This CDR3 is CAISSRGAMNTEAFF. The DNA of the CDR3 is TGTGCCATCAGCTCCAGGGGAGCCATGAACACTGAAGCTTTCTTT.

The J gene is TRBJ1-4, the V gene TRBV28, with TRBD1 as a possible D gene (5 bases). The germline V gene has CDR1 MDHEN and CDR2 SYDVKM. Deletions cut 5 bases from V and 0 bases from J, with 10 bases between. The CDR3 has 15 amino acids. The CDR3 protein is CASSPQGSTNEKLFF. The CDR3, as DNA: TGTGCCAGCAGTCCCCAGGGTTCAACTAATGAAAAACTGTTTTTT.

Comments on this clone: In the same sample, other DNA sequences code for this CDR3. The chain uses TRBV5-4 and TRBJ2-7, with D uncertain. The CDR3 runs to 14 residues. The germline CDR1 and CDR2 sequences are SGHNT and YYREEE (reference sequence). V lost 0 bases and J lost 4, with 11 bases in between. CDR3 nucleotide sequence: TGTGCCAGCAGCTTGGGCGGCCCCTCTTACGAGCAGTACTTC. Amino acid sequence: CASSLGGPSYEQYF.

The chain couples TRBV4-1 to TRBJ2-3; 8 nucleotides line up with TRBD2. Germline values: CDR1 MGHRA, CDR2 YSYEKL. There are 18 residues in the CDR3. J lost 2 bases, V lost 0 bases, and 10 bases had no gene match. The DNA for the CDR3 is TGCGCCAGCAGCCAAGAGAGAGATAGCGGGGCTTCCACAGATACGCAGTATTTT. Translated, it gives CASSQERDSGASTDTQYF.

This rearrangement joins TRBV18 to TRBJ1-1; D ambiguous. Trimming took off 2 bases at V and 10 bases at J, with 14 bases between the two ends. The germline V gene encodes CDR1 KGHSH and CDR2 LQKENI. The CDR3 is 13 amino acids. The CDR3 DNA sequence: TGTGCCAGCTCACCAGGGATGAGGGATGGAGCTTTCTTT. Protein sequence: CASSPGMRDGAFF. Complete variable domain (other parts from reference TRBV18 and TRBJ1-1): NAGVMQNPRHLVRRRGQEARLRCSPMKGHSHVYWYRQLPEEGLKFMVYLQKENIIDESGMPKERFSAEFPKEGPSILRIQQVVRGDSAAYFCASSPGMRDGAFFGQGTRLTVV.

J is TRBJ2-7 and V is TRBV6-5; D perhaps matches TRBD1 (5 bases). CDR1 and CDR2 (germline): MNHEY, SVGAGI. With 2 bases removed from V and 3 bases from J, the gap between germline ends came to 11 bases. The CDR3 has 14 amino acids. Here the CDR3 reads CASSYRTPFYEQYF. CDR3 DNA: TGTGCCAGCAGTTACAGGACACCTTTCTACGAGCAGTACTTC.

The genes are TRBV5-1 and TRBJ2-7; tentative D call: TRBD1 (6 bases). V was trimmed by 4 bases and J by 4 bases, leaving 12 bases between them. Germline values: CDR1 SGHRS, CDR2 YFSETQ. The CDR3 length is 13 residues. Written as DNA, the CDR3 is TGCGCCAGCAGCGGTCAGGGGCTATACGAGCAGTACTTC. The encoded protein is CASSGQGLYEQYF.

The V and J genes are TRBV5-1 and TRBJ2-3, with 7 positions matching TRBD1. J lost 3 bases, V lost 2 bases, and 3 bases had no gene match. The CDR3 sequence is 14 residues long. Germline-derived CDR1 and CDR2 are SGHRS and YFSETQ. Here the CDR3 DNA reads TGCGCCAGCAGCTTCAGACAGGGAACAGATACGCAGTATTTT. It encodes CASSFRQGTDTQYF.

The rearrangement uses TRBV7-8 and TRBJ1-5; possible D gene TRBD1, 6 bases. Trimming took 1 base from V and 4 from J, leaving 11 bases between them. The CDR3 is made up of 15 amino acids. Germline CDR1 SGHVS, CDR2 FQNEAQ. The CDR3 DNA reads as TGTGCCAGCAGCTTAGTAGGGGGAGGGAATCAGCCCCAGCATTTT. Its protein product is CASSLVGGGNQPQHF. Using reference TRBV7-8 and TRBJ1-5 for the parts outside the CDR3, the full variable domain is GAGVSQSPRYKVAKRGQDVALRCDPISGHVSLFWYQQALGQGPEFLTYFQNEAQLDKSGLPSDRFFAERPEGSVSTLKIQRTQQEDSAVYLCASSLVGGGNQPQHFGDGTRLSIL.

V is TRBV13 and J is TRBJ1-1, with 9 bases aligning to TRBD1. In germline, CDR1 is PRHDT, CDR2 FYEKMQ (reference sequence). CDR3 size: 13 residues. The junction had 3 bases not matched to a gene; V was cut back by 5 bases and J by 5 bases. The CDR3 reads CASSLQGATEAFF. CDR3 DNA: TGTGCCAGCAGCCTACAGGGGGCAACTGAAGCTTTCTTT.

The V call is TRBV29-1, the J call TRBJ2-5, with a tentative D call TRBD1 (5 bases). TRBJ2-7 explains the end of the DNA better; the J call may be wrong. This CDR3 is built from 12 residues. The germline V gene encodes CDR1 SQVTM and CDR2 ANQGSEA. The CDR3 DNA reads TGCAGCGTTGACGCAGGGTCCTACGAGCAGTACTTC. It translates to CSVDAGSYEQYF.

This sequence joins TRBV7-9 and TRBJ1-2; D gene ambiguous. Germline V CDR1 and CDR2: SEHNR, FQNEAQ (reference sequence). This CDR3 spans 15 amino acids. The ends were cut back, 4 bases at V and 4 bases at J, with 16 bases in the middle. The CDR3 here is CASSSWNEAVYGYTF. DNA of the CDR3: TGTGCCAGCAGCTCGTGGAACGAGGCAGTCTATGGCTACACCTTC.

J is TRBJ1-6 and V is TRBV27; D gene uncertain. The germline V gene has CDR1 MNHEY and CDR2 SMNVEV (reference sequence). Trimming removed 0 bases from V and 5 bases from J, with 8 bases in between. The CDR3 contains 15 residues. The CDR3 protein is CASSLSWANNSPLHF. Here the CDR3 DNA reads TGTGCCAGCAGTTTATCGTGGGCGAATAATTCACCCCTCCACTTT.

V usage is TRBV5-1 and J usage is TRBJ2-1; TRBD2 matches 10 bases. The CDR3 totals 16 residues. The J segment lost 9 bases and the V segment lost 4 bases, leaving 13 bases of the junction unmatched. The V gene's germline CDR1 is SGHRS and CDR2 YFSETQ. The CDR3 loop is CASSTAQRGGQSEQFF. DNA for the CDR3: TGCGCCAGCAGCACGGCACAGCGGGGGGGCCAGAGTGAGCAGTTCTTC.

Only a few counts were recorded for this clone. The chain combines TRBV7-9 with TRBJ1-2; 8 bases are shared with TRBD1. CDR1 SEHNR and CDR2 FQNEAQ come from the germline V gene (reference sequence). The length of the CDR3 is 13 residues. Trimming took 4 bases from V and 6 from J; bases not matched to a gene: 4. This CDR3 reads CASSSQGGNGYTF. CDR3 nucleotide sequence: TGTGCCAGCAGCTCACAGGGGGGGAATGGCTACACCTTC. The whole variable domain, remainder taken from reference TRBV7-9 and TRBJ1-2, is DTGVSQNPRHKITKRGQNVTFRCDPISEHNRLYWYRQTLGQGPEFLTYFQNEAQLEKSRLLSDRFSAERPKGSFSTLEIQRTEQGDSAMYLCASSSQGGNGYTFGSGTRLTVV.

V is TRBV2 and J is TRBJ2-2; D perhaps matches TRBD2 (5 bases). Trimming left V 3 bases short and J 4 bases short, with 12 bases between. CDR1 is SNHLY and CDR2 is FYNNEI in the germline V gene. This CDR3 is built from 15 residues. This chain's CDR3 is CASSDEGLGTGELFF. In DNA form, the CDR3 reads TGTGCCAGCAGTGATGAGGGTTTGGGCACCGGGGAGCTGTTTTTT. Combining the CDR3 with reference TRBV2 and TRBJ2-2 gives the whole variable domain EPEVTQTPSHQVTQMGQEVILRCVPISNHLYFYWYRQILGQKVEFLVSFYNNEISEKSEIFDDQFSVERPDGSNFTLKIRSTKLEDSAMYFCASSDEGLGTGELFFGEGSRLTVL.

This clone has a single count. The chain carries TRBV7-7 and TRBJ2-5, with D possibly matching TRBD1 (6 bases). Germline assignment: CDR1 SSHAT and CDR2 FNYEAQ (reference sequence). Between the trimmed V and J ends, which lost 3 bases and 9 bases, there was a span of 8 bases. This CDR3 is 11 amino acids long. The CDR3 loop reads CASSFEGAQYF. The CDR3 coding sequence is TGTGCCAGCAGCTTTGAGGGGGCCCAGTACTTC.

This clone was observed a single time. CDR3 protein: CASLTTTSGGTQYF. The CDR3 region has the DNA TGTGCCAGCTTAACCACGACTAGCGGGGGGACGCAGTATTTT. The J gene is TRBJ2-3, the V gene TRBV18; 13 nucleotides match TRBD2. The germline V gene encodes CDR1 KGHSH and CDR2 LQKENI. This CDR3 has 14 amino acids. Unmatched junction bases numbered 7, after V lost 7 bases and J lost 9 bases. Full variable domain (outside the CDR3, taken from reference TRBV18 and TRBJ2-3): NAGVMQNPRHLVRRRGQEARLRCSPMKGHSHVYWYRQLPEEGLKFMVYLQKENIIDESGMPKERFSAEFPKEGPSILRIQQVVRGDSAAYFCASLTTTSGGTQYFGPGTRLTVL.

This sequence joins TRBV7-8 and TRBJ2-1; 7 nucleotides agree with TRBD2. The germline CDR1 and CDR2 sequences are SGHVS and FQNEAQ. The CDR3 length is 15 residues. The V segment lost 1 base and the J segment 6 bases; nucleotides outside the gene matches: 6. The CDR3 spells CASSLVRGEVNEQFF. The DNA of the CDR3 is TGTGCCAGCAGCTTAGTCCGGGGGGAGGTCAATGAGCAGTTCTTC.

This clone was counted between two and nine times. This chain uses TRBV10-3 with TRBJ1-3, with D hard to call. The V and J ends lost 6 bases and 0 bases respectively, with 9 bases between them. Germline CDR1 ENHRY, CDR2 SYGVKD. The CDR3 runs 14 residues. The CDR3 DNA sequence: TGTGCCATCAGAGCCGATAGCTCTGGAAACACCATATATTTT. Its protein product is CAIRADSSGNTIYF.

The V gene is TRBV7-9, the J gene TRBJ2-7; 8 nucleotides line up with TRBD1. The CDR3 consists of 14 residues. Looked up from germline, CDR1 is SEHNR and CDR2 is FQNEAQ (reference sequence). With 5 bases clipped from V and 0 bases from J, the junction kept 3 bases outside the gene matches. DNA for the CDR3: TGTGCCAGCAGCCGGGACAGGAGCTCCTACGAGCAGTACTTC. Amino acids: CASSRDRSSYEQYF.

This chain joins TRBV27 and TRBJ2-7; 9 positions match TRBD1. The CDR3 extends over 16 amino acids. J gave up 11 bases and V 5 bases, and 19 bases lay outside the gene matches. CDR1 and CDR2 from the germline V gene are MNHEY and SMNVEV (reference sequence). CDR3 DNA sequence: TGTGCCAGCAGTCCTACCCCCTCGACAGGGGGTCTTGTTGAGTACTTC. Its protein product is CASSPTPSTGGLVEYF.

In DNA form, the CDR3 reads TGTGCCAGCAGCTTAGAGCTAGCCAAAAACATTCAGTACTTC. Translation: CASSLELAKNIQYF. V is TRBV7-2 and J is TRBJ2-4; D gene uncertain. The CDR3 contains 14 residues. Trimming removed 1 base at V and 0 bases at J, with 4 bases between. CDR1 is SGHTA and CDR2 is FQGNSA in the germline V gene.